The text below deals with one T cell receptor (beta chain). Template amounts of 300 to 350 ng DNA, approximately 30,000 T cell genomes, were employed in unsorted PBMC replicate PCRs. Bulk PBMC genomic DNA spanned ten immunoSEQ deep plates. The data were produced by immunoSEQ multiplex PCR, yet TCRdb's version contains in-frame clones alone and is incomplete. The repertoire holds hundreds of thousands of clones, about 80% seen once, with 12% in the top ten. The sample comes from a study of shared clonotypes between healthy human individuals. This CDR3 contains 14 residues. Germline V gene sequence: CDR1 SNHLY, CDR2 FYNNEI. V shed 6 bases and J shed 2 bases, with 14 bases lying between them.

This chain joins TRBV2 and TRBJ2-7; D may correspond to TRBD1 or TRBD2 (5 bases each). Sequenced input: PBMCs. The TCR comes from a woman aged 35 to 49 in good health. Some clones in this sample may be carry-over from other donors' samples. CDR3 sequence reads: CASREPGRTYEQYF. The CDR3 bases are TGTGCCAGCAGAGAGCCGGGACGAACCTACGAGCAGTACTTC.